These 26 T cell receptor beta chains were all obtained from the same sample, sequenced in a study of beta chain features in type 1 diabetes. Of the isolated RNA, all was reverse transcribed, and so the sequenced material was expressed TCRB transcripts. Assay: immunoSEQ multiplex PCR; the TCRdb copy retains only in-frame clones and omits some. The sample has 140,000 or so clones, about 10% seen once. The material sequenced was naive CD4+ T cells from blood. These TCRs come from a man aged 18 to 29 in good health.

Written as DNA, the CDR3 is TGTGCCAGCTCACCATTTGTTGCGGGGGACTACAATGAGCAGTTCTTC. It translates to CASSPFVAGDYNEQFF. The genes are TRBV18 and TRBJ2-1, with TRBD2 matching 7 bases. Germline V CDR1 and CDR2: KGHSH, LQKENI. V lost 2 bases and J lost 3; bases outside the gene matches: 7. This CDR3 has 16 residues.

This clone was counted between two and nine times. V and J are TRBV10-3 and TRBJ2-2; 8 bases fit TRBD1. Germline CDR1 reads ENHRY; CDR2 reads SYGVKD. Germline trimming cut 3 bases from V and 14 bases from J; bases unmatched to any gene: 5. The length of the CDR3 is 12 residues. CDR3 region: CAISDRGTGLFF. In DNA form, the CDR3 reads TGTGCCATCAGTGACCGCGGGACAGGACTGTTTTTT.

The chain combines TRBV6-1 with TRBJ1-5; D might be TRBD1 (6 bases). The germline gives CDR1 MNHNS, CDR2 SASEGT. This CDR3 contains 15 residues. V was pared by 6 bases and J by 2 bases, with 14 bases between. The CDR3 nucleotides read TGTGCCAGCAGCGTACAGGGAGAGGGCAATCAGCCCCAGCATTTT. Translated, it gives CASSVQGEGNQPQHF.

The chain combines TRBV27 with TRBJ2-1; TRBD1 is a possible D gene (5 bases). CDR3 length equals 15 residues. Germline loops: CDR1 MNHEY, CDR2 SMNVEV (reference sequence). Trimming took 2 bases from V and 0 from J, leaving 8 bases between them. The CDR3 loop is CASSLRQGSYNEQFF. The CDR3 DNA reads TGTGCCAGCAGTTTACGGCAGGGCTCCTACAATGAGCAGTTCTTC.

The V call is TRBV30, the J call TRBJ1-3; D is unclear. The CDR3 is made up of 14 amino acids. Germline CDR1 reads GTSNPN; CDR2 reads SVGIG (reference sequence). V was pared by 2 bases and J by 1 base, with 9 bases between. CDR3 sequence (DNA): TGTGCCTGGAGTCGCGAGGGTTCTGGAAACACCATATATTTT. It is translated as CAWSREGSGNTIYF.

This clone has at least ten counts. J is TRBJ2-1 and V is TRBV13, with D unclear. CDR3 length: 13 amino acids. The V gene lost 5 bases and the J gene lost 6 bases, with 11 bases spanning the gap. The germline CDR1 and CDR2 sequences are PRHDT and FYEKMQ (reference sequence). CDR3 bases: TGTGCCAGCAGCCCAGTGGTGGTCAATGAGCAGTTCTTC. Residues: CASSPVVVNEQFF.

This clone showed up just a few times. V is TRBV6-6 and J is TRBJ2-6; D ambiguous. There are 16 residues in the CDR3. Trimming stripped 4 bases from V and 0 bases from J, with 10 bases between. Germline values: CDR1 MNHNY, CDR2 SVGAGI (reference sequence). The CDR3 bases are TGTGCCAGCAGTTCCCTCCTCAGCTCTGGGGCCAACGTCCTGACTTTC. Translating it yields CASSSLLSSGANVLTF.

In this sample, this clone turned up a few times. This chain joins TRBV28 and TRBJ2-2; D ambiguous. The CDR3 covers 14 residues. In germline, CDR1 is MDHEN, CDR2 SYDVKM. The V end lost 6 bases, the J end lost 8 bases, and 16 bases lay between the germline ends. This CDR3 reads CASRISFPVGELFF. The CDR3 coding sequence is TGTGCCAGCAGAATCTCGTTTCCAGTGGGGGAGCTGTTTTTT.

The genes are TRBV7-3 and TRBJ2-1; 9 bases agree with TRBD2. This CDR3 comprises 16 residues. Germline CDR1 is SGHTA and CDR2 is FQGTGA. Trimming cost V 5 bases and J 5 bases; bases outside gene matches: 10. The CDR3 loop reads CASSRGVERGDNEQFF. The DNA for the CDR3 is TGTGCCAGCAGCCGAGGGGTGGAGCGGGGGGACAATGAGCAGTTCTTC.

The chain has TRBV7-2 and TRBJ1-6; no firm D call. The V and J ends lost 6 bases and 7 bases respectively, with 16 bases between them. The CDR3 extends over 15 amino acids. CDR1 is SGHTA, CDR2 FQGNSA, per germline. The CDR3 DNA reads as TGTGCCAGCAGGTATGCTACGGGAGCAAATTCACCCCTCCACTTT. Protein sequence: CASRYATGANSPLHF. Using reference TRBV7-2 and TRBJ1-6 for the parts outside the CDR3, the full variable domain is GAGVSQSPSNKVTEKGKDVELRCDPISGHTALYWYRQSLGQGLEFLIYFQGNSAPDKSGLPSDRFSAERTGGSVSTLTIQRTQQEDSAVYLCASRYATGANSPLHFGNGTRLTVT.

The CDR3 is CASRGTVYEQYF. CDR3 DNA sequence: TGTGCCAGCAGGGGGACAGTATACGAGCAGTACTTC. This chain links TRBV6-6 with TRBJ2-7, with 7 bases that match TRBD1. The CDR3 is 12 amino acids. The ends lost 6 bases at V and 4 bases at J; junction bases unmatched: 3. Germline assignment: CDR1 MNHNY and CDR2 SVGAGI (reference sequence).

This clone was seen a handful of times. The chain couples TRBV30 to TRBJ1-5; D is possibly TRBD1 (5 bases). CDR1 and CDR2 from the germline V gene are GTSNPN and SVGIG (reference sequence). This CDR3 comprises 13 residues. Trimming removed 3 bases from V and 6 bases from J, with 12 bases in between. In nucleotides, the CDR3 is TGTGCCTGGAGAGCAGGGTCAACTCAGCCCCAGCATTTT. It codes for CAWRAGSTQPQHF.

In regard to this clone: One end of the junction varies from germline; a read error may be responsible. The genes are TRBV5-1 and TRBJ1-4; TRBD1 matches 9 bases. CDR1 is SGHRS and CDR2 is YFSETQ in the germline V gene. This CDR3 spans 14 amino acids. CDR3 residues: CASSFGTGNEELFF. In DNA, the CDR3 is TGCGCCAGCAGCTTCGGGACAGGGAATGAAGAACTGTTTTTT.

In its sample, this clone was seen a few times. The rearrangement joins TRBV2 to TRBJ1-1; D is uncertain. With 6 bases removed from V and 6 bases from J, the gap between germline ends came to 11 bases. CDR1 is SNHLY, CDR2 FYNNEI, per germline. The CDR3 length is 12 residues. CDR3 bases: TGTGCCAGCAGCAAAATGGCGGCTGAAGCTTTCTTT. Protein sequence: CASSKMAAEAFF.

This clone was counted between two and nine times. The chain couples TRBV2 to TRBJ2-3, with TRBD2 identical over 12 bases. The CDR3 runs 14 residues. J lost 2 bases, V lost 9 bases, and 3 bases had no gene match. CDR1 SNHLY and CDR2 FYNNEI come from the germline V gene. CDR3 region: CARRTSGATDTQYF. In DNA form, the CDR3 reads TGTGCCAGGAGGACTAGCGGGGCCACAGATACGCAGTATTTT.

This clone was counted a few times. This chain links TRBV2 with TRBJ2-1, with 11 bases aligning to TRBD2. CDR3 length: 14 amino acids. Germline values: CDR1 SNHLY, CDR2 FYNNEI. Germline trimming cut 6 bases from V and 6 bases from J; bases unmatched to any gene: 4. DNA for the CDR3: TGTGCCAGCAGCGGGACTAGCGGAGCCAATGAGCAGTTCTTC. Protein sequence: CASSGTSGANEQFF.

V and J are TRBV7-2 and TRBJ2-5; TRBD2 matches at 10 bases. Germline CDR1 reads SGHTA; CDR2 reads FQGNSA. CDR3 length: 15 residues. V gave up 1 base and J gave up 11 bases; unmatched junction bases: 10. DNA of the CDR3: TGTGCCAGCAGCTTAGGGAGCGGGGGGGCCGATGAGCAGTACTTC. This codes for CASSLGSGGADEQYF.

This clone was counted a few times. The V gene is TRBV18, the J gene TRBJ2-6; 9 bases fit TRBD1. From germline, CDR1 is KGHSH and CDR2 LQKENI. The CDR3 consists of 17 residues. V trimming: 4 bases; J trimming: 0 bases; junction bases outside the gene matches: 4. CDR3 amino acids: CASSRTGAISGANVLTF. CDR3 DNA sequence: TGTGCCAGCTCACGGACAGGGGCCATCTCTGGGGCCAACGTCCTGACTTTC.

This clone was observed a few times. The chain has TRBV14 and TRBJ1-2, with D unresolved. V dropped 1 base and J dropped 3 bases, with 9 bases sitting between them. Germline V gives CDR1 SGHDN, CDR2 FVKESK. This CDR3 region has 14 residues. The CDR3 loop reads CASSQGGFHYGYTF. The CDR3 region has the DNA TGTGCCAGCAGCCAAGGAGGCTTCCACTATGGCTACACCTTC.

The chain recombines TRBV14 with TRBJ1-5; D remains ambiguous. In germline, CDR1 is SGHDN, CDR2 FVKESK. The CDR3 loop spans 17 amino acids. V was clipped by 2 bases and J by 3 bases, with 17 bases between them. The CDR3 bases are TGTGCCAGCAGCCAACCAAAAACCGAGGGATACAATCAGCCCCAGCATTTT. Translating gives CASSQPKTEGYNQPQHF.

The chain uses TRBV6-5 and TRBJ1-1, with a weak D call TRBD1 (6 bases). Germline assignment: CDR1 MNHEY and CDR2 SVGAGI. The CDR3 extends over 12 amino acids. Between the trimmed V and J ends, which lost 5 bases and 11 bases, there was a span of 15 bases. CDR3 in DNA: TGTGCCAGCAGTCTTACAGGGAGTCGGGCTTTCTTT. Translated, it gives CASSLTGSRAFF.

The CDR3 loop reads CASSLYRGIWYF. The CDR3 nucleotides are TGTGCCAGCAGCTTATACAGGGGGATTTGGTACTTC. J is TRBJ2-4 and V is TRBV7-2, with TRBD1 matching over 8 bases. The CDR3 length is 12 residues. Germline V gene data show CDR1 as SGHTA and CDR2 as FQGNSA. V gave up 2 bases and J gave up 15 bases; unmatched junction bases: 6.

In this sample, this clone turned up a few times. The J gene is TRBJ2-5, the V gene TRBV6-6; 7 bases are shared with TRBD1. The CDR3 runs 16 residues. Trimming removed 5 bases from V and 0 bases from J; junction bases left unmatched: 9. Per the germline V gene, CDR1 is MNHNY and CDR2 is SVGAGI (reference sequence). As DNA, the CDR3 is TGTGCCAGCAGTCCCGCCGGCAGGGGGTACCAAGAGACCCAGTACTTC. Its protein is CASSPAGRGYQETQYF.

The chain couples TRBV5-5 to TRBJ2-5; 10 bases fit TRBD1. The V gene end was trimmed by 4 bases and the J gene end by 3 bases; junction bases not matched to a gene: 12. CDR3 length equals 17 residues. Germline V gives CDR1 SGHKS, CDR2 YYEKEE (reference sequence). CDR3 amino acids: CASSPGTGAWAKETQYF. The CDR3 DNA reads TGTGCCAGCAGCCCCGGGACAGGGGCCTGGGCTAAAGAGACCCAGTACTTC.

CDR3 in amino acids: CASSEFDRGQEKLFF. CDR3 nucleotides: TGTGCCAGCAGTGAATTCGACAGGGGGCAAGAAAAACTGTTTTTT. This chain connects TRBV6-1 to TRBJ1-4; TRBD1 matches 10 bases. CDR3 length equals 15 residues. V lost 2 bases and J lost 8; bases outside the gene matches: 5. The germline V gene has CDR1 MNHNS and CDR2 SASEGT.

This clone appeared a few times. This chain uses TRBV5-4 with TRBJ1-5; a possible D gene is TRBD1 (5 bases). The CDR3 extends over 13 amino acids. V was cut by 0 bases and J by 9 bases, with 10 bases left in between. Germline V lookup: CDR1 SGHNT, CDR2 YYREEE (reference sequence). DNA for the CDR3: TGTGCCAGCAGCTTGGATGGGGGAGGGCCCCAGCATTTT. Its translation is CASSLDGGGPQHF.